Listed below are T cell receptor beta chains from one sample, sequenced in a study of T cells in Graves' hyperthyroidism and ophthalmopathy. TCRdb re-analysed the multiplex PCR reads in MiXCR, keeping a single row per CDR3 protein. There are 600,000 to 800,000 distinct CDR3 sequences in the sample; 35% occur only once, and approximately 31% lies in the top ten. The sequencing input was blood. These receptors were collected from a woman in her thirties or forties with Graves' hyperthyroidism. CDR3s leave out the opening cysteine and the closing phenylalanine or tryptophan. The order of the fields is CDR3 protein, clone size, CDR3 length, J gene, V gene. Clone size appears in some rows only: once, few, many, or a class for an expanded clone.

CDR3aa: AISELTGDLTEAF
abundance: many
len: 13
j_gene: TRBJ1-1
v_gene: TRBV10-3

CDR3aa: ASSQDRVGNQPQH
abundance: many
len: 13
j_gene: TRBJ1-5
v_gene: TRBV4-3

CDR3aa: ASSQRPEGGKGYEQY
abundance: .
len: 15
j_gene: TRBJ2-7
v_gene: TRBV4-1

CDR3aa: ASSIGANTEAF
abundance: many
len: 11
j_gene: TRBJ1-1
v_gene: TRBV19

CDR3aa: ASSQVGQGVKNYGYT
abundance: .
len: 15
j_gene: TRBJ1-2
v_gene: TRBV4-1

CDR3aa: ASSLGSGHQETQY
abundance: many
len: 13
j_gene: TRBJ2-5
v_gene: TRBV5-8

CDR3aa: ASSIAGTTNYGYT
abundance: many
len: 13
j_gene: TRBJ1-2
v_gene: TRBV19

CDR3aa: ASSYGDRGRSTEAF
abundance: few
len: 14
j_gene: TRBJ1-1
v_gene: TRBV6-5

CDR3aa: ASSWDLTEAF
abundance: many
len: 10
j_gene: TRBJ1-1
v_gene: TRBV7-9

CDR3aa: ASSRGQAGNTIY
abundance: many
len: 12
j_gene: TRBJ1-3
v_gene: TRBV12-3/TRBV12-4

CDR3aa: ASSQDPVGSSPPH
abundance: .
len: 13
j_gene: TRBJ1-6
v_gene: TRBV14

CDR3aa: ASSQDSSLLF
abundance: many
len: 10
j_gene: TRBJ1-4
v_gene: TRBV4-3

CDR3aa: ASSPRGITEAF
abundance: once
len: 11
j_gene: TRBJ1-1
v_gene: TRBV10-2

CDR3aa: ASSDEAGQNYGYT
abundance: .
len: 13
j_gene: TRBJ1-2
v_gene: TRBV11-1

CDR3aa: ASSRRDSDNEKLF
abundance: .
len: 13
j_gene: TRBJ1-4
v_gene: TRBV5-1

CDR3aa: ASSQQGRTGELF
abundance: .
len: 12
j_gene: TRBJ2-2
v_gene: TRBV6-2/TRBV6-3

CDR3aa: ASSEHGGGGYT
abundance: many
len: 11
j_gene: TRBJ1-2
v_gene: TRBV25-1

CDR3aa: ASSLDPFGRAPSNEKLF
abundance: .
len: 17
j_gene: TRBJ1-4
v_gene: TRBV11-2

CDR3aa: ASSFGQGPQH
abundance: .
len: 10
j_gene: TRBJ1-5
v_gene: TRBV19

CDR3aa: ASSSVLAGEHEQY
abundance: .
len: 13
j_gene: TRBJ2-7
v_gene: TRBV2

CDR3aa: AISESGQENGYT
abundance: many
len: 12
j_gene: TRBJ1-2
v_gene: TRBV10-3

CDR3aa: ATSRDFNRGGDTQY
abundance: .
len: 14
j_gene: TRBJ2-3
v_gene: TRBV15

CDR3aa: TSSLGIGGTADTQY
abundance: .
len: 14
j_gene: TRBJ2-3
v_gene: TRBV7-7

CDR3aa: AGSTTRETQY
abundance: many
len: 10
j_gene: TRBJ2-5
v_gene: TRBV2

CDR3aa: ASSWTGGPYEQY
abundance: few
len: 12
j_gene: TRBJ2-7
v_gene: TRBV2

CDR3aa: ASRDGIDILYGYT
abundance: .
len: 13
j_gene: TRBJ1-2
v_gene: TRBV25-1

CDR3aa: ASREPGVYQPQH
abundance: .
len: 12
j_gene: TRBJ1-5
v_gene: TRBV2